A selection of T cell receptor beta chains follows, all from one sample in a study of blood T cell repertoires in COVID-19. The repertoire was sequenced with immunoSEQ multiplex PCR; TCRdb's copy has only in-frame clones and lacks some. The sample records fewer than 300,000 clones, approximately 80% being singletons. What was sequenced was peripheral blood. The receptors derive from a human donor in a cohort sampled during active COVID-19. CDR3s include the opening cysteine and the closing phenylalanine or tryptophan. Fields, in order: D gene, J gene, V gene, clone size, CDR3 DNA, CDR3 protein. A D gene is named only where the DNA matches it firmly. Clone size is given for some rows only: seen once, a few or many times, or a class if the clone is expanded.

. TRBJ1-2 TRBV5-5 . TGTGCCAGCAGCTTGTTCTTGCCAGGCCGATTCACTAACTATGGCTACACCTTC CASSLFLPGRFTNYGYTF
. TRBJ2-3 TRBV20-1 . TGCAGTGCTAGTCCGGGGGCAGATACGCAGTATTTT CSASPGADTQYF
TRBD2 TRBJ2-7 TRBV3-1/TRBV3-2 . TGTGCCAGCAGCCGCTCGGGCGGGAGGGCCCACGAGCAGTACTTC CASSRSGGRAHEQYF
TRBD2 TRBJ2-1 TRBV27 . TGTGCCAGCAGTTCGGGGACTAGCGGGGGCTACAATGAGCAGTTCTTC CASSSGTSGGYNEQFF
TRBD2 TRBJ2-7 TRBV5-1 . TGCGCCAGCAGCTTGGGACTAGCGGGGACTAATTTGAAGCAGTACTTC CASSLGLAGTNLKQYF
TRBD2 TRBJ2-7 TRBV19 . TGTGCCAGTAGTAACGGGGGGGGCTACGAGCAGTACTTC CASSNGGGYEQYF
. TRBJ1-1 TRBV3-1/TRBV3-2 . TGTGCCAGCAGCCGGAGATCGGAGCGGGATGAAGCTTTCTTT CASSRRSERDEAFF
. TRBJ2-1 TRBV7-3 . TGTGCCAGCAGCCCCCCAGGGGACGCGGAGCAGTTCTTC CASSPPGDAEQFF
. TRBJ2-3 TRBV11-3 . TGTGCCAGCAGCTTAGGTGGGGTCAGGGGAGCAGATACGCAGTATTTT CASSLGGVRGADTQYF
TRBD1 TRBJ2-5 TRBV19 . TGTGCCAGTAGTATACGCCGGGACAGGGGACAAGAGACCCAGTACTTC CASSIRRDRGQETQYF
. TRBJ2-3 TRBV11-1 . TGTGCCAGCAGCCCCAAATCTGAGGATACGCAGTATTTT CASSPKSEDTQYF
TRBD1 TRBJ1-6 TRBV7-2 . TGTGCCAGCAGCTTAGTGGGACAGGGATACTCACCCCTCCACTTT CASSLVGQGYSPLHF
TRBD2 TRBJ2-5 TRBV6-6 . TGTGCCAGCAGTTGGGGACTAGCGGAGAAAAAAGAGACCCAGTACTTC CASSWGLAEKKETQYF
TRBD1 TRBJ2-6 TRBV19 . TGTGCCAGTAGTATAGCAGGGGGTGGGGCCAACGTCCTGACTTTC CASSIAGGGANVLTF
TRBD2 TRBJ2-1 TRBV5-4 . TGTGCCAGCAGCTTGATTCTAGCGGGAGTAAATGAGCAGTTCTTC CASSLILAGVNEQFF
. TRBJ2-5 TRBV2 . TGTGCCAGCAGTGAAGACAGTTTCCAAGAGACCCAGTACTTC CASSEDSFQETQYF
TRBD2 TRBJ2-1 TRBV10-3 . TGTGCCATCACCCAGCGGGAGGAGAATGAGCAGTTCTTC CAITQREENEQFF
TRBD1 TRBJ1-2 TRBV7-9 few TGTGCCAGCAGCTCGCCGGGACAGGGGGCGGATGGCTACACCTTC CASSSPGQGADGYTF
TRBD2 TRBJ2-1 TRBV5-5 . TGTGCCAGCAGCAAGCTCGGGACTAGCGGGGTCAATGAGCAGTTCTTC CASSKLGTSGVNEQFF
. TRBJ2-7 TRBV19 . TGTGCCAGTAGTATTTGGGGGCGGTCATACGAGCAGTACTTC CASSIWGRSYEQYF
. TRBJ2-7 TRBV7-2 . TGTGCCAGCAGCTCTCATGACAGGCCCGGGTTGGTCGAGCAGTACTTC CASSSHDRPGLVEQYF
. TRBJ1-4 TRBV18 once TGTGCCAGCTCACCCGCAGCTAGGAGCCATCTGGGACTGTTTTTT CASSPAARSHLGLFF
. TRBJ1-2 TRBV6-2/TRBV6-3 . TGTGCCAGCAGTTACGTCGGTTCCTATGGCTACACCTTC CASSYVGSYGYTF
TRBD1 TRBJ1-3 TRBV27 . TGTGCCAGCAGTTTGTTGGGGACAGGGTCTGGAAACACCATATATTTT CASSLLGTGSGNTIYF
. TRBJ1-1 TRBV5-1 . TGCGCCAGCAGCCCCCAGACAGGGAACACTGAAGCTTTCTTT CASSPQTGNTEAFF
. TRBJ1-1 TRBV4-2 . TGTGCCAGCAGCCAAGAAAGGCGGGGAAGGACTGAAGCTTTCTTT CASSQERRGRTEAFF
. TRBJ2-2 TRBV9 . TGTGCCAGCAGCGTAGTCGGAGGGAACACCGGGGAGCTGTTTTTT CASSVVGGNTGELFF
TRBD2 TRBJ2-5 TRBV6-6 . TGTGCCAGCAGTTACTCCCGACGGGGGGAGGTGGAGACCCAGTACTTC CASSYSRRGEVETQYF
. TRBJ2-1 TRBV7-8 . TGTGCCAGCAGCTCCGCCATTGGTCAGGGGCGGGTGTACAATGAGCAGTTCTTC CASSSAIGQGRVYNEQFF
. TRBJ2-7 TRBV3-1/TRBV3-2 few TGTGCCAGCAGCCGCCCAACCCGGGACACGGCCCGGCAGTACTTC CASSRPTRDTARQYF
TRBD1 TRBJ2-1 TRBV20-1 . TGCAGTGCTAGAGTTGGGACAGGCCAGTTCTTC CSARVGTGQFF
TRBD1 TRBJ2-1 TRBV24-1 once TGTGCCACCAGCGCAGGGGGCTGGGAGCAGTTCTTC CATSAGGWEQFF
TRBD1 TRBJ1-2 TRBV18 . TGTGCCAGCTCACCTACGGAGGGGGCGCACGGGTATGGCTACACCTTC CASSPTEGAHGYGYTF
TRBD1 TRBJ2-7 TRBV7-9 few TGTGCCAGCAGCCTGAGGACAGGGGGCTACGAGCAGTACTTC CASSLRTGGYEQYF
TRBD1 TRBJ1-2 TRBV28 . TGTGCCAGCACCCGGGGACAGTGGACCTATGGCTACACCTTC CASTRGQWTYGYTF
TRBD2 TRBJ2-1 TRBV10-3 . TGTGCCATCAGTGAGATGCTGGCGGGGGGGTCCTACAATGAGCAGTTCTTC CAISEMLAGGSYNEQFF
. TRBJ2-7 TRBV7-8 once TGTGCCAGCAGCTTATTTGGAGTGGAGGTCTCGAGCTCCTACGAGCAGTACTTC CASSLFGVEVSSSYEQYF
. TRBJ1-1 TRBV7-2 . TGTGCCAGCAGCTTAGCGACAGCTGAAGCTTTCTTT CASSLATAEAFF
TRBD1 TRBJ1-2 TRBV7-2 . TGTGCCAGCAGCCTCCAAATAGACAGGGGCTATGGCTACACCTTC CASSLQIDRGYGYTF